The 6 T cell receptor beta chains below come from one sample, sequenced in a study of blood T cell repertoires in COVID-19. Using immunoSEQ multiplex PCR, the repertoire was profiled, and TCRdb retains in-frame clones only, with some absent. The sample contains some 180,000 clones, 80% to 85% of which appear only once. The specimen was PBMCs or T cells enriched from blood (not recorded which). The receptor set was obtained from a woman in her 30s who had been exposed to COVID-19.

The CDR3 DNA is TGTGCCACCAGCTCGGACAAGTATAGCAATCAGCCCCAGCATTTT. This encodes CATSSDKYSNQPQHF. The genes are TRBV15 and TRBJ1-5; D possibly corresponds to TRBD1 (5 bases). This CDR3 region has 15 residues. Germline CDR1 and CDR2: LNHNV and YYDKDF (reference sequence). Trimming removed 5 bases at V and 0 bases at J, with 11 bases between.

This rearrangement joins TRBV6-5 to TRBJ1-2; TRBD1 agrees at 9 bases. Germline CDR1 and CDR2: MNHEY and SVGAGI. The CDR3 has 16 residues. The V gene end was trimmed by 1 base and the J gene end by 6 bases; junction bases not matched to a gene: 9. CDR3 DNA: TGTGCCAGCAGTTACTTATTTACAGGGGGCGCGAATGGCTACACCTTC. Its protein product is CASSYLFTGGANGYTF.

This clone was seen just once. The chain couples TRBV4-1 to TRBJ1-6; 10 nucleotides line up with TRBD1. With V trimmed by 0 bases and J by 10 bases, 6 bases remained unmatched. CDR3 length equals 16 residues. Looked up from germline, CDR1 is MGHRA and CDR2 is YSYEKL. This CDR3 is CASSQEGDRGESPLHF. The DNA of the CDR3 is TGCGCCAGCAGCCAAGAAGGGGACAGGGGTGAATCACCCCTCCACTTT.

This chain connects TRBV9 to TRBJ1-4; 9 bases are a match to TRBD1. The J segment lost 7 bases and the V segment lost 3 bases, leaving 4 bases of the junction unmatched. Per germline, CDR1 SGDLS and CDR2 YYNGEE. The CDR3 has 14 amino acids. The CDR3 nucleotides are TGTGCCAGCAGCGAAACGGGACAGGGTGAAAAACTGTTTTTT. Translated, it gives CASSETGQGEKLFF.

CDR3 sequence (DNA): TGTGCCAGCAGCTTGCAGAGGGCTGAGACCCAGTACTTC. Residues: CASSLQRAETQYF. V gene TRBV7-3 combines with J gene TRBJ2-5; D might be TRBD2 (5 bases). Germline CDR1 reads SGHTA; CDR2 reads FQGTGA. Trimming pared 3 bases from V and 5 bases from J, leaving 10 bases between. The CDR3 runs to 13 residues.

The chain links TRBV4-1 to TRBJ2-2; 7 nucleotides align to TRBD1. Germline values: CDR1 MGHRA, CDR2 YSYEKL. The CDR3 sequence is 17 residues long. V lost 1 base to trimming and J lost 5 bases; unmatched junction nucleotides: 10. The chain's CDR3 is CASSQASRQGRTGELFF. CDR3 nucleotide sequence: TGCGCCAGCAGCCAAGCCTCAAGACAGGGTCGAACCGGGGAGCTGTTTTTT.